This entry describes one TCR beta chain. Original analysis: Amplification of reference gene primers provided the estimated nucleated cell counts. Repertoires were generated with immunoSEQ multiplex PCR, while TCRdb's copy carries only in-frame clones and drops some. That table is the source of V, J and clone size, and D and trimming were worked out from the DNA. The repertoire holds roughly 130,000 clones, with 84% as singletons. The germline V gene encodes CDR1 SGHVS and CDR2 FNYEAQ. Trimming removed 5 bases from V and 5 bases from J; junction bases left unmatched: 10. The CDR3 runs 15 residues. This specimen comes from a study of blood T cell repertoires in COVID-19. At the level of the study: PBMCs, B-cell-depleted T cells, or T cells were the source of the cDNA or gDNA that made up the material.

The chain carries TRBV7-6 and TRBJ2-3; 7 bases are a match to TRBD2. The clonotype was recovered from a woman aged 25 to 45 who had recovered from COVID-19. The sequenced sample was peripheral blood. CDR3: CASSPRELEEDTQYF. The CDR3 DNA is TGTGCCAGCAGCCCGCGGGAGTTAGAGGAAGATACGCAGTATTTT.